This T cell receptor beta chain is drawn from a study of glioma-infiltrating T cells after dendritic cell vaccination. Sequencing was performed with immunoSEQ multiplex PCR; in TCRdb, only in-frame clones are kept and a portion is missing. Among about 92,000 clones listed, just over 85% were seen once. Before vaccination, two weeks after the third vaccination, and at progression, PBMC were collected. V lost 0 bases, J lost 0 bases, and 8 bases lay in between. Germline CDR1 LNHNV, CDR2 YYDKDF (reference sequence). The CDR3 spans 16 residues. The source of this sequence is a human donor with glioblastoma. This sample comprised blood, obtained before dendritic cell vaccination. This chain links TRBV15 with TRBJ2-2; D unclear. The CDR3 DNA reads TGTGCCACCAGCAGAGAAGAGATCGCGAACACCGGGGAGCTGTTTTTT. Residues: CATSREEIANTGELFF.